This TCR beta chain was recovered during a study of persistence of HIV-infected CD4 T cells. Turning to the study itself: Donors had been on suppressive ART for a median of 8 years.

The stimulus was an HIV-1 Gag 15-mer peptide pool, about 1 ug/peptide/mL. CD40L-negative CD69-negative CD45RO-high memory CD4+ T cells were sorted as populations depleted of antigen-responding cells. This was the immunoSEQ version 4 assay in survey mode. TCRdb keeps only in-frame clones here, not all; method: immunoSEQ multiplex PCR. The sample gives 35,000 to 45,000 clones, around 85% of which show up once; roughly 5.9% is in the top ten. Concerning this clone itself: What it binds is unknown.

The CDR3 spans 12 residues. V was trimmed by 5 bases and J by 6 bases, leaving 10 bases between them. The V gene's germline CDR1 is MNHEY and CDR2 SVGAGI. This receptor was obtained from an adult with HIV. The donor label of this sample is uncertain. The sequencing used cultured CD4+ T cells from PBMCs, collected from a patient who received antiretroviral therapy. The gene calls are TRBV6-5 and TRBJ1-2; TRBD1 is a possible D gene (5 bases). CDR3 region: CASSRAGDGYTF. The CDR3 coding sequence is TGTGCCAGCAGTCGGGCGGGGGATGGCTACACCTTC.